This entry lists 10 T cell receptor beta chains sequenced from one sample in a study of shared clonotypes between healthy human individuals. The table came from immunoSEQ multiplex PCR; TCRdb's copy has only in-frame clones and leaves some out. The table records approximately 2,300,000 clones, around 90% of them present only once. The sequenced material came from naive CD4+ T cells from PBMCs. The subset was: CD45RA+ positively selected. The receptor source for this set is a man between 18 and 35 years old in good health. Some clones in this sample may be carry-over from other donors' samples.

On this clone: The sample carries other DNA sequences with the same CDR3. V gene TRBV4-2 combines with J gene TRBJ1-4, with a tentative D call TRBD1 (5 bases). V was cut by 0 bases and J by 7 bases, with 15 bases left in between. This CDR3 is 16 amino acids long. Germline V gives CDR1 LGHNA, CDR2 YNFKEQ. In DNA, the CDR3 is TGTGCCAGCAGCCAAGATGGCGGGGCGCGAGGTGAAAAACTGTTTTTT. This sequence encodes CASSQDGGARGEKLFF.

This chain joins TRBV6-6 and TRBJ2-3, with D maybe TRBD1 (6 bases). Deletions cut 5 bases from V and 4 bases from J, with 13 bases between. Germline loops: CDR1 MNHNY, CDR2 SVGAGI (reference sequence). CDR3 length: 14 residues. Here the CDR3 DNA reads TGTGCCAGCAGTCATGAGGGGGTCGCAGATACGCAGTATTTT. Protein product: CASSHEGVADTQYF.

In its sample, this clone was seen a few times. The chain links TRBV5-1 to TRBJ1-1; D uncertain. V was shortened by 5 bases and J by 1 base, with 15 bases between the two germline ends. Germline loops: CDR1 SGHRS, CDR2 YFSETQ. There are 15 residues in the CDR3. This CDR3 is CASSTIGRENTEAFF. The DNA for the CDR3 is TGCGCCAGCAGTACCATCGGACGGGAGAACACTGAAGCTTTCTTT.

The chain uses TRBV27 and TRBJ2-7; the D gene is possibly TRBD1 (6 bases). Trimming shortened V by 3 bases and J by 6 bases, and 15 bases separated the two germline ends. The V gene's germline CDR1 is MNHEY and CDR2 SMNVEV (reference sequence). The CDR3 is 14 residues long. The DNA of the CDR3 is TGTGCCAGCAGTTTCGACCTCCGGGACACCGAGCAGTACTTC. It yields the protein CASSFDLRDTEQYF.

To note about this clone: Other nucleotide sequences from this sample produce the same CDR3. The CDR3 nucleotides are TGCGCCAGCAGCTTGCTAGCGGGAGGGCGAGAGACCCAGTACTTC. Residues: CASSLLAGGRETQYF. The V call is TRBV5-1, the J call TRBJ2-5, with 12 bases fitting TRBD2. Per the germline V gene, CDR1 is SGHRS and CDR2 is YFSETQ. This CDR3 has 15 amino acids. V dropped 1 base and J dropped 4; count of bases not matched to a gene: 2.

The V gene is TRBV7-9, the J gene TRBJ2-5; 9 nucleotides line up with TRBD1. The length of the CDR3 is 17 residues. Germline CDR1 and CDR2: SEHNR and FQNEAQ (reference sequence). With 6 bases clipped from V and 3 bases from J, the junction kept 14 bases outside the gene matches. The DNA of the CDR3 is TGTGCCAGCAGGATAGGGACAGGGCGGCGTTTCGAAGAGACCCAGTACTTC. Protein sequence: CASRIGTGRRFEETQYF. Full variable domain (remainder filled in from reference TRBV7-9 and TRBJ2-5): DTGVSQNPRHKITKRGQNVTFRCDPISEHNRLYWYRQTLGQGPEFLTYFQNEAQLEKSRLLSDRFSAERPKGSFSTLEIQRTEQGDSAMYLCASRIGTGRRFEETQYFGPGTRLLVL.

This chain uses TRBV28 with TRBJ1-5, with D possibly being TRBD1 (6 bases). V was trimmed by 6 bases and J by 3 bases, leaving 18 bases between them. The germline CDR1 and CDR2 sequences are MDHEN and SYDVKM. This CDR3 region has 16 residues. CDR3 in DNA: TGTGCCAGCAGCCAACCTCAGACAGGCCTCAATCAGCCCCAGCATTTT. Translation: CASSQPQTGLNQPQHF.

The chain has TRBV28 and TRBJ1-4, with D possibly TRBD1 on 5 matching bases. Trimming stripped 4 bases from V and 1 base from J, with 13 bases between. The CDR3 runs to 16 residues. Germline-derived CDR1 and CDR2 are MDHEN and SYDVKM. DNA for the CDR3: TGTGCCAGCAGTTCTCCCGGGGGGGTAACTAATGAAAAACTGTTTTTT. Its translation: CASSSPGGVTNEKLFF.

The chain combines TRBV6-1 with TRBJ1-5, with 8 bases that match TRBD1. The CDR3 covers 15 residues. Per the germline V gene, CDR1 is MNHNS and CDR2 is SASEGT. V lost 6 bases, J lost 1 base, and 5 bases stayed unmatched. CDR3 protein: CASSGQGWSNQPQHF. Here the CDR3 DNA reads TGTGCCAGCAGCGGACAGGGATGGAGCAATCAGCCCCAGCATTTT.

A remark on this clone: A read error may account for a junction end that differs from germline. The chain is built from TRBV20-1 and TRBJ2-1, with TRBD2 matching over 9 bases. CDR3 size: 11 residues. CDR1 is DFQATT, CDR2 SNEGSKA, per germline (reference sequence). CDR3 DNA: TGCAGTGCTAGAGTAGCGGGGGTAGGGATCTTC. As protein: CSARVAGVGIF.